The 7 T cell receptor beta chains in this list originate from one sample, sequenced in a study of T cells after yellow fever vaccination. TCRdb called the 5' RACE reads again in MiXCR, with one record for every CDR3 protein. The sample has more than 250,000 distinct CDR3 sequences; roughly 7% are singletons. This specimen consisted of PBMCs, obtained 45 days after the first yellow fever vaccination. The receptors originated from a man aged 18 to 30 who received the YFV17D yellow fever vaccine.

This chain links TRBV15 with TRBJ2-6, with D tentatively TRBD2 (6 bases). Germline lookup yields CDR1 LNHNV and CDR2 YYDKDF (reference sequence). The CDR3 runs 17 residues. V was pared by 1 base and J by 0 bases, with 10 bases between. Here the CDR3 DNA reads TGTGCCACCAGCAGAGGACGGGAGAGCTCTGGGGCCAACGTCCTGACTTTC. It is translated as CATSRGRESSGANVLTF.

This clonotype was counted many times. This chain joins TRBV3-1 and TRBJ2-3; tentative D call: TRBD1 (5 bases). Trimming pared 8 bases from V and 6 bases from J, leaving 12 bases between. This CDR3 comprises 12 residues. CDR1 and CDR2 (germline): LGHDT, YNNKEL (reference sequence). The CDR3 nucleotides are TGTGCCAGCCGGGCTGGGGCCGATACGCAGTATTTT. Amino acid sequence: CASRAGADTQYF.

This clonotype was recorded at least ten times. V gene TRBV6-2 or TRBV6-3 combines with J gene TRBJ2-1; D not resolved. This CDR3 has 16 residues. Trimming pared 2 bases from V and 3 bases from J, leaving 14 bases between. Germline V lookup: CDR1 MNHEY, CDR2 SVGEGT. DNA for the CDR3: TGTGCCAGCAGTTACCTTTCGGCCCGCTACTACAATGAGCAGTTCTTC. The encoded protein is CASSYLSARYYNEQFF.

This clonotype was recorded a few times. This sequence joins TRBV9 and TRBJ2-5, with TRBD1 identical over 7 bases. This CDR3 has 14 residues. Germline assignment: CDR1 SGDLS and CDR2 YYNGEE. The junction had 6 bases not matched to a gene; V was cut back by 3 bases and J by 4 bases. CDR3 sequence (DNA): TGTGCCAGCAGCGGAATGACAGGGAGAGAGACCCAGTACTTC. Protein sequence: CASSGMTGRETQYF.

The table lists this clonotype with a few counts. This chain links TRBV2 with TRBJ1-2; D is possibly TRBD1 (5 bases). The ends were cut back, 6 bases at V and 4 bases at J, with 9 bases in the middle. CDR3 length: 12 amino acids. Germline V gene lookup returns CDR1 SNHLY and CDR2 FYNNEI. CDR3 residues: CASRDDSYGYTF. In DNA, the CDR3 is TGTGCCAGCAGGGACGACAGCTATGGCTACACCTTC.

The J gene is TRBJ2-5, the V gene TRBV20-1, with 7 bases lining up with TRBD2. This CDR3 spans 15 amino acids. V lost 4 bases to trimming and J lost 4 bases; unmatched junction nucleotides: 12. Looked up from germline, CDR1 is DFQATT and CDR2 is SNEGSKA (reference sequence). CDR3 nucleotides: TGCAGTGCTAAAGATCTCGGGGAGGGAGTAGAGACCCAGTACTTC. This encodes CSAKDLGEGVETQYF.

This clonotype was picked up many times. CDR3 residues: CASSLGLGQANTEAFF. Written as DNA, the CDR3 is TGCGCCAGCAGCTTGGGACTGGGGCAGGCTAACACTGAAGCTTTCTTT. The chain uses TRBV5-1 and TRBJ1-1, with D tentatively TRBD1 (5 bases). Germline-derived CDR1 and CDR2 are SGHRS and YFSETQ. The CDR3 has 16 residues. With 0 bases removed from V and 2 bases from J, the gap between germline ends came to 14 bases. Based on the CDR3 plus reference TRBV5-1 and TRBJ1-1, the full variable domain is KAGVTQTPRYLIKTRGQQVTLSCSPISGHRSVSWYQQTPGQGLQFLFEYFSETQRNKGNFPGRFSGRQFSNSRSEMNVSTLELGDSALYLCASSLGLGQANTEAFFGQGTRLTVV.